This TCR beta chain was captured in a study of blood T cell repertoires in COVID-19. Overall study: Researchers got acute and convalescent COVID-19 samples from the United States, Italy and Spain.

Authors' analysis steps: Reference gene primer amplification yielded estimated nucleated cell counts. TCRdb keeps only in-frame clones here, not all; method: immunoSEQ multiplex PCR. The V and J calls and clone size come from that table; D and trimming were worked out from the DNA. The data contain a few hundred thousand clones, roughly 84% of them seen just once; the ten biggest clones take up less than 4%. This clone occurred a few times. Between the trimmed V and J ends, which lost 5 bases and 0 bases, there was a span of 10 bases. Germline CDR1 LNHDA, CDR2 SQIVND (reference sequence). CDR3 size: 14 residues.

Sequenced sample: peripheral blood. The clonotype originates from a woman younger than 30 with acute or convalescent COVID-19. The gene calls are TRBV19 and TRBJ2-5; D is possibly TRBD2 (5 bases). The CDR3: CASSERRYQETQYF. The CDR3 coding sequence is TGTGCCAGTAGTGAGCGGCGATACCAAGAGACCCAGTACTTC.